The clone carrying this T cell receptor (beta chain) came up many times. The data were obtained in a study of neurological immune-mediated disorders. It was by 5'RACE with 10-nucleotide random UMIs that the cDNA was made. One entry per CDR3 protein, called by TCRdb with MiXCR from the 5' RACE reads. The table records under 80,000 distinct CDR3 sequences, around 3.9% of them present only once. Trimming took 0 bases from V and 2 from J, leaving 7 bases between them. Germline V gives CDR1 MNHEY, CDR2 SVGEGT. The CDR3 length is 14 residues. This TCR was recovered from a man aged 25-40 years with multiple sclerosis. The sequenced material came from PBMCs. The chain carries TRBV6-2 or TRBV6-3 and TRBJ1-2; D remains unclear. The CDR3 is CASSYSGGNYGYTF. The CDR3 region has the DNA TGTGCCAGCAGTTACTCTGGAGGAAACTATGGCTACACCTTC.